These 18 T cell receptor beta chains came from one sample sequenced in a study of cytomegalovirus exposure and HLA in healthy donors. Sequenced by immunoSEQ multiplex PCR; TCRdb stores in-frame clones only, minus some. In the table there are approximately 240,000 clones, just over 90% of which are singletons. The material sequenced was PBMCs. The receptor source for this set is a woman aged 18-29 years in good health and CMV-seronegative.

V gene TRBV27 combines with J gene TRBJ1-6, with TRBD1 identical over 9 bases. The CDR3 consists of 14 residues. The J segment lost 7 bases and the V segment lost 5 bases, leaving 3 bases of the junction unmatched. Germline values: CDR1 MNHEY, CDR2 SMNVEV (reference sequence). The CDR3 here is CASSPGQGNSPLHF. CDR3 nucleotide sequence: TGTGCCAGCAGTCCGGGACAGGGCAATTCACCCCTCCACTTT.

This chain uses TRBV10-3 with TRBJ1-1; D unclear. V was clipped by 2 bases and J by 3 bases, with 7 bases between them. Germline V gene lookup returns CDR1 ENHRY and CDR2 SYGVKD. The CDR3 has 13 amino acids. This chain's CDR3 is CAISEALDTEAFF. The CDR3 DNA sequence: TGTGCCATCAGTGAGGCCCTAGACACTGAAGCTTTCTTT.

The chain combines TRBV5-1 with TRBJ2-3; 13 nucleotides match TRBD2. Germline lookup yields CDR1 SGHRS and CDR2 YFSETQ. V was clipped by 4 bases and J by 6 bases; unmatched bases: 2. This CDR3 has 14 amino acids. This chain's CDR3 is CASSTSGRDDTQYF. CDR3 in DNA: TGCGCCAGCAGCACTAGCGGGAGGGACGATACGCAGTATTTT.

The V gene is TRBV30, the J gene TRBJ1-1; 7 nucleotides agree with TRBD1. The CDR3 totals 12 residues. Germline CDR1 reads GTSNPN; CDR2 reads SVGIG (reference sequence). After removal of 3 bases from V and 6 bases from J, the junction contained 4 bases not matched to a gene. The CDR3 sequence: CAWSRDSPEAFF. Here the CDR3 DNA reads TGTGCCTGGAGCCGGGACAGCCCTGAAGCTTTCTTT.

The gene calls are TRBV7-6 and TRBJ2-3; 12 nucleotides match TRBD2. With 1 base clipped from V and 4 bases from J, the junction kept 15 bases outside the gene matches. Germline V lookup: CDR1 SGHVS, CDR2 FNYEAQ. The CDR3 totals 20 residues. The CDR3 spells CASSLDPRLAGEPGSDTQYF. As DNA, the CDR3 is TGTGCCAGCAGCTTAGACCCTCGACTAGCGGGAGAGCCAGGGTCAGATACGCAGTATTTT.

The chain carries TRBV7-8 and TRBJ2-7, with D maybe TRBD2 (5 bases). Deletions cut 3 bases from V and 3 bases from J, with 9 bases between. CDR1 and CDR2 from the germline V gene are SGHVS and FQNEAQ. This CDR3 is 13 amino acids long. This CDR3 reads CASSLRVYYEQYF. For the CDR3, the DNA is TGTGCCAGCAGCTTGAGGGTTTACTACGAGCAGTACTTC.

This chain connects TRBV7-9 to TRBJ2-7; TRBD2 is a possible D gene (6 bases). This CDR3 is 15 amino acids long. V was clipped by 1 base and J by 3 bases, with 13 bases between them. Germline V gives CDR1 SEHNR, CDR2 FQNEAQ (reference sequence). Here the CDR3 reads CASSLGGGPFYEQYF. The DNA for the CDR3 is TGTGCCAGCAGCTTAGGGGGAGGTCCCTTCTACGAGCAGTACTTC.

The rearrangement joins TRBV19 to TRBJ2-1; 7 bases align to TRBD2. Germline V gene lookup returns CDR1 LNHDA and CDR2 SQIVND (reference sequence). This CDR3 region has 17 residues. Losses at the gene ends were 5 bases for V and 1 base for J; bases not matched to a gene: 11. CDR3 DNA: TGTGCCAGTAGTTTGGGACTAACAATCTATTCCTACAATGAGCAGTTCTTC. It is translated as CASSLGLTIYSYNEQFF.

CDR3 protein: CASSLDRVGTEAFF. CDR3 coding DNA: TGTGCCAGCAGTTTGGACAGGGTGGGCACTGAAGCTTTCTTT. The gene calls are TRBV27 and TRBJ1-1; 8 bases fit TRBD1. Germline V lookup: CDR1 MNHEY, CDR2 SMNVEV (reference sequence). V lost 3 bases, J lost 4 bases, and 4 bases stayed unmatched. The CDR3 is 14 amino acids.

This clone was detected a few times. The chain combines TRBV5-8 with TRBJ1-5; D remains unclear. The germline V and J ends were trimmed by 0 bases and 4 bases, with 2 bases remaining between them. Germline V gives CDR1 SGHTS, CDR2 YDEGEE. The CDR3 extends over 12 amino acids. The CDR3 loop reads CASSLANQPQHF. CDR3 in DNA: TGTGCCAGCAGCTTGGCTAATCAGCCCCAGCATTTT.

V gene TRBV4-1 combines with J gene TRBJ2-7; D is possibly TRBD2 (6 bases). The ends were cut back, 1 base at V and 0 bases at J, with 13 bases in the middle. The germline V gene encodes CDR1 MGHRA and CDR2 YSYEKL. The CDR3 is made up of 16 amino acids. The CDR3 DNA reads as TGCGCCAGCAGCCAAGGTTTGGGACTGAGCTCCTACGAGCAGTACTTC. Translated: CASSQGLGLSSYEQYF.

The table lists this clone with a count of one. The chain couples TRBV10-3 to TRBJ2-7; 8 positions agree with TRBD2. V lost 0 bases, J lost 6 bases, and 7 bases stayed unmatched. CDR1 and CDR2 (germline): ENHRY, SYGVKD. There are 15 residues in the CDR3. Here the CDR3 DNA reads TGTGCCATCAGTGAGTCAGAAACGGGAGGGTCCGAGCAGTACTTC. Protein product: CAISESETGGSEQYF.

The chain links TRBV18 to TRBJ1-5; 7 positions match TRBD1. CDR1 is KGHSH and CDR2 is LQKENI in the germline V gene. V was pared by 4 bases and J by 0 bases, with 18 bases of the junction left unmatched. The CDR3 totals 20 residues. Here the CDR3 reads CASSLLGQGVKSYSNQPQHF. CDR3 nucleotides: TGTGCCAGCTCACTCCTAGGGCAGGGGGTAAAGAGCTATAGCAATCAGCCCCAGCATTTT.

V and J are TRBV6-6 and TRBJ2-3, with 11 bases matching TRBD2. V shed 3 bases and J 4 bases; nucleotides not matched to a gene: 3. CDR1 is MNHNY, CDR2 SVGAGI, per germline (reference sequence). The CDR3 totals 15 residues. CDR3 loop: CASSYLAGGADTQYF. For the CDR3, the DNA is TGTGCCAGCAGTTATCTAGCGGGAGGCGCAGATACGCAGTATTTT.

J is TRBJ1-1 and V is TRBV9; D is possibly TRBD1 (5 bases). Germline V CDR1 and CDR2: SGDLS, YYNGEE. The CDR3 contains 15 residues. Deletions cut 2 bases from V and 0 bases from J, with 11 bases between. As DNA, the CDR3 is TGTGCCAGCAGCGTTACAACGGGGGTGAACACTGAAGCTTTCTTT. As protein: CASSVTTGVNTEAFF.

J is TRBJ2-3 and V is TRBV4-1; 8 bases align to TRBD2. This CDR3 has 14 amino acids. CDR1 is MGHRA, CDR2 YSYEKL, per germline. With V trimmed by 8 bases and J by 3 bases, 7 bases remained unmatched. The CDR3, as DNA: TGCGCCAGCTCCTCGGCTAGCGGGACAGATACGCAGTATTTT. It translates to CASSSASGTDTQYF.

The chain joins TRBV14 to TRBJ2-3, with TRBD2 matching over 10 bases. The CDR3 has 14 residues. CDR1 and CDR2 (germline): SGHDN, FVKESK. J lost 1 base, V lost 6 bases, and 1 base had no gene match. The CDR3 is CASRGLAGTDTQYF. DNA of the CDR3: TGTGCCAGCAGAGGACTAGCGGGCACAGATACGCAGTATTTT.

The J gene is TRBJ2-2, the V gene TRBV5-4; 8 bases line up with TRBD1. CDR1 and CDR2 from the germline V gene are SGHNT and YYREEE (reference sequence). The J segment lost 2 bases and the V segment lost 0 bases, leaving 3 bases of the junction unmatched. The CDR3 totals 16 residues. The CDR3 DNA is TGTGCCAGCAGCTTGGAAGGACAGGGTAACACCGGGGAGCTGTTTTTT. Its translation is CASSLEGQGNTGELFF.